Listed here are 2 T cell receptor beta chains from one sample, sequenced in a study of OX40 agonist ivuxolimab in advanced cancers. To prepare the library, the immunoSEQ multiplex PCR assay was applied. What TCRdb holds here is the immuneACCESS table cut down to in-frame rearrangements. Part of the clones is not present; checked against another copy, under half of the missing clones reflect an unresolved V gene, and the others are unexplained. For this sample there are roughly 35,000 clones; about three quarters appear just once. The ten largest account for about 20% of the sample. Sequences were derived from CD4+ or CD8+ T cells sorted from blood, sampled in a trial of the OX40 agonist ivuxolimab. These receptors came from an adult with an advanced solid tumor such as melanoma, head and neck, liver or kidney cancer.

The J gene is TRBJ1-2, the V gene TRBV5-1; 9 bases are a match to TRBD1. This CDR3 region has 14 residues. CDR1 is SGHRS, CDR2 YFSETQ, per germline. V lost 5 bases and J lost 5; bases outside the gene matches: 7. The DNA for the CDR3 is TGCGCCAGCAGATCTGGACAGGGGTTGTATGGCTACACCTTC. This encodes CASRSGQGLYGYTF.

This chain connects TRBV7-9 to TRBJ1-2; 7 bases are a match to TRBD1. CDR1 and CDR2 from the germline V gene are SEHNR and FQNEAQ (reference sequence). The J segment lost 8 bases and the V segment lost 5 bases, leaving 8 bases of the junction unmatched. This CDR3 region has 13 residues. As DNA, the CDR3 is TGTGCCAGCAGCACTACAGGGGCAAGAGGCTACACCTTC. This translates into CASSTTGARGYTF.